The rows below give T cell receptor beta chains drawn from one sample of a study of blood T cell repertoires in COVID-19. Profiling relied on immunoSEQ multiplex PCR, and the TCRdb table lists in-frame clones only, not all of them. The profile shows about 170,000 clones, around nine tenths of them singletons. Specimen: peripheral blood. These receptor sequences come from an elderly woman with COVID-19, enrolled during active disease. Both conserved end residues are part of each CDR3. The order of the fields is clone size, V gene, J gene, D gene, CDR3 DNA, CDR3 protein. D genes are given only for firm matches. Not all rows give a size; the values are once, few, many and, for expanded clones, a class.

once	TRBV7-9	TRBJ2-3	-	TGTGCCAGCAGCTTAGGAGCGGCGGCCGCAGATACGCAGTATTTT	CASSLGAAAADTQYF
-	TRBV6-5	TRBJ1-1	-	TGTGCCAGCAGTTACTCGGTTCGCGGGGTCGAAGCTTTCTTT	CASSYSVRGVEAFF
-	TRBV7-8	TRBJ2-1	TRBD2	TGTGCCAGCAGCCCGGGACTAGCGGGAGTTGGTGAGCAGTTCTTC	CASSPGLAGVGEQFF
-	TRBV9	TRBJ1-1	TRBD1	TGTGCCAGCAGCGGGTACAGGGGCACTGAAGCTTTCTTT	CASSGYRGTEAFF
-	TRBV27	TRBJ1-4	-	TGTGCCAGCAGCCCACGGGGGGAAAAACTGTTTTTT	CASSPRGEKLFF
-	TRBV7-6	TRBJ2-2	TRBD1	TGTGCCAGCAGCACCCGGACAGGGGGGAGTACCGGGGAGCTGTTTTTT	CASSTRTGGSTGELFF
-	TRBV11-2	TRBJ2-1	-	TGTGCCAGCAGCTTCCGCGACTCCCACAATGAGCAGTTCTTC	CASSFRDSHNEQFF
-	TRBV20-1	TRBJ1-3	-	TGCAGTGCTAGTCGAGTTCGCTCCGCCTCTGGAAACACCATATATTTT	CSASRVRSASGNTIYF
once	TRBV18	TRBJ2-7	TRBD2	TGTGCCAGCTCACCCGATAGCGGGAGGGCTTACGAGCAGTACTTC	CASSPDSGRAYEQYF
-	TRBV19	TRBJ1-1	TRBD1	TGTGCCAGTAGTATGCCCGACAGGGGGCTCACCAGCACTGAAGCTTTCTTT	CASSMPDRGLTSTEAFF
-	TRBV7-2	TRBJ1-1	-	TGTGCCAGCATTAGCTACATGAACACTGAAGCTTTCTTT	CASISYMNTEAFF
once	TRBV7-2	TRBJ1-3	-	TGTGCCAGCAGCCTCTCAGCGGGGTTCTCTGGAAACACCATATATTTT	CASSLSAGFSGNTIYF
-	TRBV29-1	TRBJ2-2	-	TGCAGCGTTGAACCCCCAGAGGTTCAACCCGGGGAGCTGTTTTTT	CSVEPPEVQPGELFF
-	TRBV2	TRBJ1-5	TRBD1	TGTGCCAGCGGGACAGGGCTTGGTCTTGATCAGCCCCAGCATTTT	CASGTGLGLDQPQHF
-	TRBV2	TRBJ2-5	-	TGTGCCAGCAGTGATCAAATACCGGGGCAAGAGACCCAGTACTTC	CASSDQIPGQETQYF
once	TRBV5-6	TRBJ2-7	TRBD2	TGTGCCAGCAGCTCCGGACTAGCGGGGAGATACGAGCAGTACTTC	CASSSGLAGRYEQYF
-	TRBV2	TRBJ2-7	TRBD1	TGTGCCAGTGCCGACAGGGGGCACGAGCAGTACTTC	CASADRGHEQYF
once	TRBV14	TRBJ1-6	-	TGTGCCAGCAGCCTCGGTGGAGGGGAGGGCTCACCCCTCCACTTT	CASSLGGGEGSPLHF
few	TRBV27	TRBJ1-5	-	TGTGCCAGCAGTTTATTTGCCCTTCCAGGCAATCAGCCCCAGCATTTT	CASSLFALPGNQPQHF
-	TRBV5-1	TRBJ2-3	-	TGCGCCAGCAGCTCCCTATCGGGAGCCCCCACAGATACGCAGTATTTT	CASSSLSGAPTDTQYF
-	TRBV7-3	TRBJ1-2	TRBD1	TGTGCCAGCAGCCCACGACAGGGGTTCTACACCTTC	CASSPRQGFYTF
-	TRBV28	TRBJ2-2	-	TGTGCCAGCATAAAACAGGGCATAGGGACCGGGGAGCTGTTTTTT	CASIKQGIGTGELFF
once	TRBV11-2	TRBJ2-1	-	TGTGCCAGCAGCTTAGATCCCAGCGGGTCCTACAATGAGCAGTTCTTC	CASSLDPSGSYNEQFF
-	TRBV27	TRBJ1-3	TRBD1	TGTGCCAGCAGAAGGACAGGCCTCGCGGAAAACACCATATATTTT	CASRRTGLAENTIYF
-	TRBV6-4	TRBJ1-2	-	TGTGCCAGCAGTGACCGGGCAGGGGCTAACTATGGCTACACCTTC	CASSDRAGANYGYTF
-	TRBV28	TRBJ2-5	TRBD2	TGTGCCAGCAGTTTAGGGGGGGAGCAAGAGACCCAGTACTTC	CASSLGGEQETQYF
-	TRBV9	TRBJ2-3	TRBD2	TGTGCCAGCAGCCTTAGCGGGAGTAGGTTTAGAGATACGCAGTATTTT	CASSLSGSRFRDTQYF
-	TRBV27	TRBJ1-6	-	TGTGCCAGCAGCCTATGGAATTCACCCCTCCACTTT	CASSLWNSPLHF
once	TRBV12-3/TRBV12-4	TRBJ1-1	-	TGTGCCAGCAGTTTAGCGCGGGGGACTGAAGCTTTCTTT	CASSLARGTEAFF
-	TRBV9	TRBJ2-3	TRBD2	TGTGCCAGCAGCGTAGAAGGGACTAGCGGGAGGGCAAGGTATTTT	CASSVEGTSGRARYF
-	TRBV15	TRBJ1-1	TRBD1	TGTGCCACCAGTCCCAGCCCCCCGGGACAGGGGGCTTTCTTT	CATSPSPPGQGAFF
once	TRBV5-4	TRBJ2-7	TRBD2	TGTGCCAGCAGCCCTTCTCCTAGCGGGTCCTACGAGCAGTACTTC	CASSPSPSGSYEQYF
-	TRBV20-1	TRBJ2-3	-	TGCAGTGCTGGGCAGGATACGCAGTATTTT	CSAGQDTQYF
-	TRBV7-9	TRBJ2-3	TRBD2	TGTGCCAGCACCCAATTGGGTGCGCGGGAGGAGGGTACGCAGTATTTT	CASTQLGAREEGTQYF
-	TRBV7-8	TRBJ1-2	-	TGTGCCAGCAGCTTAGACTGGCCAGGAGGATATGGCTACACCTTC	CASSLDWPGGYGYTF
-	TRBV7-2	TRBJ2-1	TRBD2	TGTGCCAGCAGCCCCCGGGACTACCGAAGAAGAGAGCAGTTCTTC	CASSPRDYRRREQFF
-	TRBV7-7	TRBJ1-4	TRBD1	TGTGCTAGCAGCTTAGGGACAGCAACTAATGAAAAACTGTTTTTT	CASSLGTATNEKLFF